These 9 T cell receptor beta chains came from one sample sequenced in a study of beta chain features in type 1 diabetes (dated by TCRdb to 2017 to 2018). To prepare the library, the immunoSEQ multiplex PCR assay was applied. The High Capacity cDNA Reverse Transcription Kit was used to reverse transcribe all of the isolated RNA, meaning that expressed TCRB transcripts were what got sequenced. In TCRdb, the immuneACCESS table is reduced to in-frame sequences with V and J assigned. These tables do not hold every clone; where another copy was compared, an unresolved V gene accounts for under half, and the others remain unexplained. The sample contains hundreds of thousands of clones, 15% of them found a single time. More than 0.08% of the sample rests with the top ten. Specimen: naive CD4+ T cells from blood. This sample's cell subset or site label indicates: true naive CD4+ T cells. These receptors originate from a young man in good health.

This chain connects TRBV30 to TRBJ2-2; 7 bases fit TRBD1. V was pared by 0 bases and J by 6 bases, with 7 bases of the junction left unmatched. Germline V gene data show CDR1 as GTSNPN and CDR2 as SVGIG (reference sequence). The CDR3 has 15 amino acids. CDR3 residues: CAWSVLRQGAGELFF. The CDR3 coding sequence is TGTGCCTGGAGTGTACTGCGACAGGGCGCCGGGGAGCTGTTTTTT.

This rearrangement joins TRBV14 to TRBJ2-1; D gene uncertain. V lost 1 base to trimming and J lost 14 bases, with 12 bases between them. From germline, CDR1 is SGHDN and CDR2 FVKESK. The CDR3 length is 12 residues. The DNA for the CDR3 is TGTGCCAGCAGCCAAGGGCCCCTGGTAGAGTTCTTC. It translates to CASSQGPLVEFF. Full variable domain (outside the CDR3, taken from reference TRBV14 and TRBJ2-1): EAGVTQFPSHSVIEKGQTVTLRCDPISGHDNLYWYRRVMGKEIKFLLHFVKESKQDESGMPNNRFLAERTGGTYSTLKVQPAELEDSGVYFCASSQGPLVEFFGPGTRLTVL.

The chain joins TRBV6-5 to TRBJ1-3; tentative D call: TRBD1 (6 bases). The CDR3 runs 14 residues. Trimming stripped 5 bases from V and 0 bases from J, with 8 bases between. Per germline, CDR1 MNHEY and CDR2 SVGAGI. As DNA, the CDR3 is TGTGCCAGCAGTAAAGGGGGCTCTGGAAACACCATATATTTT. It translates to CASSKGGSGNTIYF.

This clone was seen a handful of times. The CDR3: CASRYGLQETQYF. The CDR3 region has the DNA TGTGCCAGCAGATACGGGCTACAAGAGACCCAGTACTTC. The chain carries TRBV2 and TRBJ2-5; no firm D call. Germline assignment: CDR1 SNHLY and CDR2 FYNNEI. V lost 6 bases and J 2 bases, leaving 10 bases between the germline ends. The CDR3 totals 13 residues.

In its sample, this clone was seen many times. The gene calls are TRBV28 and TRBJ2-1, with D unclear. Trimming took off 2 bases at V and 4 bases at J, with 9 bases between the two ends. From germline, CDR1 is MDHEN and CDR2 SYDVKM. CDR3 size: 14 residues. Here the CDR3 reads CASSLEPPYNEQFF. The CDR3, as DNA: TGTGCCAGCAGTTTAGAGCCTCCTTACAATGAGCAGTTCTTC.

This clone was observed a few times. The chain employs TRBV6-6 and TRBJ2-1; tentative D call: TRBD1 (6 bases). Germline loops: CDR1 MNHNY, CDR2 SVGAGI (reference sequence). The CDR3 extends over 15 amino acids. V lost 7 bases and J lost 6, with 19 bases in between. As DNA, the CDR3 is TGTGCCAGCACCCTAGGGGGTATGGGGAGCAATGAGCAGTTCTTC. Residues: CASTLGGMGSNEQFF.

The CDR3 region has the DNA TGCAGCGTTGAGACAGGGGGTAGCAATCAGCCCCAGCATTTT. Amino acids: CSVETGGSNQPQHF. V usage is TRBV29-1 and J usage is TRBJ1-5; 9 positions match TRBD1. Trimming cost V 3 bases and J 0 bases; bases outside gene matches: 0. The CDR3 is 14 residues long. The germline gives CDR1 SQVTM, CDR2 ANQGSEA.

In this sample, this clone turned up a few times. The chain joins TRBV4-3 to TRBJ2-3; the D call may be TRBD1 or TRBD2 (6 bases each). Germline-derived CDR1 and CDR2 are LGHNA and YSLEER. This CDR3 is built from 16 residues. With 1 base removed from V and 2 bases from J, the gap between germline ends came to 13 bases. In nucleotides, the CDR3 is TGCGCCAGCAGCCAAGCCTGGGGGGCCGCCACAGATACGCAGTATTTT. Translated, it gives CASSQAWGAATDTQYF.

The V call is TRBV18, the J call TRBJ2-7, with D perhaps matching TRBD2 (7 bases). The CDR3 sequence is 14 residues long. The V end was cut by 3 bases, the J end by 2 bases, with 11 bases between. Germline values: CDR1 KGHSH, CDR2 LQKENI. CDR3 residues: CASSPGGGTYEQYF. CDR3 nucleotide sequence: TGTGCCAGCTCACCGGGAGGGGGTACCTACGAGCAGTACTTC.